This T cell receptor beta chain is from a study of control samples from healthy donors and cancer patients. V was trimmed by 0 bases and J by 0 bases, leaving 13 bases between them. There are 17 residues in the CDR3. Germline CDR1 and CDR2: SGDLS and YYNGEE. Clones were sequenced by immunoSEQ multiplex PCR, and TCRdb holds only the in-frame ones, with some missing. The sample carries some 120,000 clones, roughly 92% recorded once. Sequenced input: blood. The chain has TRBV9 and TRBJ1-3; no firm D call. The TCR comes from a man between 25 and 39 years old in good health. This CDR3 reads CASSVGTSRASGNTIYF. The CDR3 bases are TGTGCCAGCAGCGTAGGTACCTCAAGGGCCTCTGGAAACACCATATATTTT.